This TCR beta chain originates from a study of blood T cell repertoires in COVID-19. This CDR3 contains 16 residues. Germline V gives CDR1 SGHKS, CDR2 YYEKEE (reference sequence). V was shortened by 1 base and J by 4 bases, with 18 bases between the two germline ends. Generated by immunoSEQ multiplex PCR, the TCRdb table keeps only in-frame clones and is missing some. Of over 250,000 clones listed, approximately 90% were seen once; the top ten hold approximately 3.7%. The source is a man aged 60-69 years who had recovered from COVID-19. Input material: peripheral blood. The chain joins TRBV5-5 to TRBJ2-7; perhaps TRBD1 as D (6 bases). CDR3: CASSLPVQGLAYEQYF. CDR3 DNA sequence: TGTGCCAGCAGCTTGCCTGTACAGGGCCTCGCGTACGAGCAGTACTTC.